Following are 27 T cell receptor beta chains from one sample sequenced in a study of T cells in Graves' hyperthyroidism and ophthalmopathy (dated by TCRdb to about 2019). The library was produced with multiplex PCR. The run used an Illumina HiSeq 2000. The TCR beta CDR3 regions were amplified from RNA transcripts. A first-round RT-PCR of the TCR CDR3 used the HTBI primer set with the Qiagen OneStep RT-PCR kit. In TCRdb, the public reads were trimmed at Q25 with fastp and aligned with MiXCR, with productive beta chains retained. Each CDR3 protein gets just one entry, which takes the most common genes and DNA from the rows behind it. The sample data list around 190,000 distinct CDR3 sequences, and around 17% of these were observed just once. Jointly, the top ten make up about 56% of the sample. The sample consisted of blood. These receptors were obtained from a woman in her forties or fifties with Graves' hyperthyroidism.

Ten or more counts support this clonotype. The rearrangement links TRBV30 to TRBJ1-1; D is unclear. The CDR3 covers 14 residues. Germline V CDR1 and CDR2: GTSNPN, SVGIG (reference sequence). V lost 3 bases and J lost 4, with 15 bases in between. DNA for the CDR3: TGTGCCTGGAGAGTTGAAGGTTCGAGCACTGAAGCTTTCTTT. This translates into CAWRVEGSSTEAFF.

In its sample, this clonotype was seen many times. The rearrangement uses TRBV20-1 and TRBJ1-1; D might be TRBD1 (5 bases). V dropped 3 bases and J dropped 5 bases, with 7 bases sitting between them. The CDR3 covers 11 residues. Germline V lookup: CDR1 DFQATT, CDR2 SNEGSKA (reference sequence). This CDR3 is CSASRETEAFF. CDR3 coding DNA: TGCAGTGCTAGCAGGGAGACTGAAGCTTTCTTT.

This clonotype was found many times. The V call is TRBV10-1, the J call TRBJ1-5, with D possibly TRBD1 on 6 matching bases. CDR3 size: 13 residues. With 2 bases removed from V and 6 bases from J, the gap between germline ends came to 8 bases. Germline V CDR1 and CDR2: WNHNN, SYGVQD (reference sequence). This CDR3 reads CASSESRGQPQHF. In DNA form, the CDR3 reads TGCGCCAGCAGTGAGAGCAGGGGTCAGCCCCAGCATTTT.

This clonotype was found once. V usage is TRBV5-1 and J usage is TRBJ2-2; TRBD2 aligns across 16 bases. CDR1 and CDR2 (germline): SGHRS, YFSETQ. CDR3 length equals 17 residues. The trim removed 6 bases at V and 1 base at J, leaving 3 bases unmatched. The CDR3 nucleotides read TGCGCCAGCAAGGGACTAGCGGGAGGGAAGAACACCGGGGAGCTGTTTTTT. Translated, it gives CASKGLAGGKNTGELFF.

The V gene is TRBV6-1, the J gene TRBJ2-5; the match to TRBD2 covers 10 bases. Trimming took 5 bases from V and 4 from J; bases not matched to a gene: 7. Per germline, CDR1 MNHNS and CDR2 SASEGT. This CDR3 region has 15 residues. This chain's CDR3 is CASSTASGSPETQYF. The CDR3 nucleotides are TGTGCCAGCAGTACCGCTAGCGGGAGTCCAGAGACCCAGTACTTC.

Only a few counts were recorded for this clonotype. The chain joins TRBV24-1 to TRBJ2-5; D remains ambiguous. Germline V gene sequence: CDR1 KGHDR, CDR2 SFDVKD. The CDR3 is 15 amino acids. The V end lost 0 bases, the J end lost 1 base, and 8 bases lay between the germline ends. As DNA, the CDR3 is TGTGCCACCAGTGATTTGCACGAGAGCCAAGAGACCCAGTACTTC. As protein: CATSDLHESQETQYF.

This clonotype was recorded at least ten times. V and J are TRBV12-3 or TRBV12-4 and TRBJ2-7; 10 positions agree with TRBD2. This CDR3 has 14 residues. Unmatched junction bases numbered 6, after V lost 6 bases and J lost 4 bases. The CDR3 bases are TGTGCCAGCAGGCCTAGCGGGAGTTTATACGAGCAGTACTTC. This codes for CASRPSGSLYEQYF.

This clonotype has at least ten counts. This chain links TRBV7-9 with TRBJ2-1; TRBD1 might be the D (7 bases). Germline V gives CDR1 SEHNR, CDR2 FQNEAQ (reference sequence). The ends were cut back, 5 bases at V and 6 bases at J, with 17 bases in the middle. This CDR3 is 15 amino acids long. The CDR3 sequence is CASSQGGGVINEQFF. DNA for the CDR3: TGTGCCAGCAGCCAGGGGGGCGGGGTAATCAATGAGCAGTTCTTC.

This clonotype was picked up many times. V usage is TRBV7-3 and J usage is TRBJ2-1; no firm D call. The CDR3 runs to 13 residues. V lost 4 bases, J lost 9 bases, and 13 bases lay in between. Looked up from germline, CDR1 is SGHTA and CDR2 is FQGTGA. This CDR3 reads CASSSDSYGEQFF. The CDR3 nucleotides are TGTGCCAGCAGCTCCGATTCCTATGGTGAGCAGTTCTTC.

In this sample, this clonotype turned up many times. The chain uses TRBV6-2 or TRBV6-3 and TRBJ1-3; weak D call: TRBD1 (5 bases). The length of the CDR3 is 15 residues. Germline values: CDR1 MNHEY, CDR2 SVGEGT. Trimming cost V 6 bases and J 4 bases, with 16 bases left between them. CDR3 DNA: TGTGCCAGCAGGACTACCGGGACTGGCGGAAACACCATATATTTT. It encodes CASRTTGTGGNTIYF.

This clonotype has a handful of counts. This chain uses TRBV18 with TRBJ1-2; TRBD1 matches at 7 bases. Germline V gene data show CDR1 as KGHSH and CDR2 as LQKENI. The CDR3 runs to 13 residues. After removal of 3 bases from V and 8 bases from J, the junction contained 6 bases not matched to a gene. The CDR3 spells CASSPRQGQGYTF. CDR3 DNA: TGTGCCAGCTCACCCCGACAGGGACAAGGCTACACCTTC.

The CDR3 DNA is TGTGCCAGCAGTCTACTAGCGGGAGCAAAGTATGAGCAGTTCTTC. This encodes CASSLLAGAKYEQFF. This chain links TRBV6-2 or TRBV6-3 with TRBJ2-1, with 11 bases aligning to TRBD2. The germline V gene encodes CDR1 MNHEY and CDR2 SVGEGT. This CDR3 contains 15 residues. V trimming: 5 bases; J trimming: 8 bases; junction bases outside the gene matches: 8.

This chain links TRBV6-1 with TRBJ1-5; D call uncertain. V was clipped by 8 bases and J by 7 bases, with 15 bases between them. Germline CDR1 reads MNHNS; CDR2 reads SASEGT. This CDR3 region has 13 residues. The CDR3 loop reads CASRPRGEQPQHF. The CDR3, as DNA: TGTGCCAGCCGGCCCCGGGGAGAGCAGCCCCAGCATTTT.

In its sample, this clonotype was seen many times. CDR3 loop: CASSGLVETQYF. CDR3 DNA sequence: TGCGCCAGCAGTGGACTAGTCGAGACCCAGTACTTC. The V and J genes are TRBV5-1 and TRBJ2-5, with TRBD2 identical over 7 bases. This CDR3 contains 12 residues. Trimming took 5 bases from V and 5 from J; bases not matched to a gene: 3. Germline-derived CDR1 and CDR2 are SGHRS and YFSETQ. The whole variable domain, remainder taken from reference TRBV5-1 and TRBJ2-5, is KAGVTQTPRYLIKTRGQQVTLSCSPISGHRSVSWYQQTPGQGLQFLFEYFSETQRNKGNFPGRFSGRQFSNSRSEMNVSTLELGDSALYLCASSGLVETQYFGPGTRLLVL.

This clonotype occurred many times. This sequence joins TRBV20-1 and TRBJ2-7, with D unclear. Deletions cut 6 bases from V and 6 bases from J, with 12 bases between. Germline-derived CDR1 and CDR2 are DFQATT and SNEGSKA (reference sequence). The CDR3 is made up of 11 amino acids. The CDR3 sequence is CSARLPLEQYF. CDR3 sequence (DNA): TGCAGTGCGCGCCTTCCTCTCGAGCAGTACTTC.

The sample holds many counts of this clonotype. The chain carries TRBV10-1 and TRBJ2-7; 10 nucleotides agree with TRBD2. Germline assignment: CDR1 WNHNN and CDR2 SYGVQD (reference sequence). Trimming cost V 2 bases and J 4 bases; bases outside gene matches: 17. CDR3 length: 19 amino acids. CDR3 loop: CASSEGLAGVTPYVYEQYF. The CDR3, as DNA: TGCGCCAGCAGTGAGGGCCTAGCGGGAGTAACCCCCTATGTGTACGAGCAGTACTTC.

On this clonotype: Being one base from a much bigger clone, this may be a read error. The V and J genes are TRBV20-1 and TRBJ2-5; D call uncertain. The CDR3 sequence is 12 residues long. Germline V lookup: CDR1 DFQATT, CDR2 SNEGSKA (reference sequence). The CDR3 sequence: CSARPYQGTQYF. The DNA of the CDR3 is TGCAGTGCTAGACCGTACCAAGGGACCCAGTACTTC.

This clonotype came up many times. The chain carries TRBV28 and TRBJ1-2; 10 bases line up with TRBD1. V shed 5 bases, J shed 0 bases, and the junction held 6 bases outside the gene matches. The CDR3 loop spans 16 amino acids. Germline assignment: CDR1 MDHEN and CDR2 SYDVKM. CDR3 in DNA: TGTGCCAGCAGTCTGACAGGGGGCCGTACTAACTATGGCTACACCTTC. It translates to CASSLTGGRTNYGYTF.

V is TRBV6-1 and J is TRBJ1-4; the D gene is possibly TRBD1 (6 bases). There are 14 residues in the CDR3. The germline V gene encodes CDR1 MNHNS and CDR2 SASEGT. The V and J ends lost 4 bases and 8 bases respectively, with 14 bases between them. CDR3 DNA sequence: TGTGCCAGCAGTGTTTGGGGGGCGCGGGAAAAACTGTTTTTT. Translation gives CASSVWGAREKLFF.

This clonotype showed up many times. V is TRBV20-1 and J is TRBJ2-3; D gene ambiguous. V gave up 1 base and J gave up 7 bases, with 15 bases separating them. Looked up from germline, CDR1 is DFQATT and CDR2 is SNEGSKA (reference sequence). The CDR3 extends over 14 amino acids. The CDR3 protein is CSARVWPRLYTQYF. For the CDR3, the DNA is TGCAGTGCTAGAGTTTGGCCACGGTTGTATACGCAGTATTTT.

The chain joins TRBV13 to TRBJ1-2, with D maybe TRBD1 (5 bases). The CDR3 extends over 18 amino acids. V shed 1 base and J shed 1 base, with 19 bases lying between them. Germline CDR1 is PRHDT and CDR2 is FYEKMQ (reference sequence). CDR3 bases: TGTGCCAGCAGCTTAGAGATCGGTGCGGGGGGTCGTAACTATGGCTACACCTTC. Amino acid sequence: CASSLEIGAGGRNYGYTF.

This clonotype was detected only a few times. The V and J genes are TRBV30 and TRBJ2-7; D may be TRBD1 (7 bases). This CDR3 contains 14 residues. Germline V gene data show CDR1 as GTSNPN and CDR2 as SVGIG (reference sequence). Trimming left V 3 bases short and J 2 bases short, with 14 bases between. In DNA form, the CDR3 reads TGTGCCTGGAGACCCGGGGGACAGACCTACGAGCAGTACTTC. It yields the protein CAWRPGGQTYEQYF.

The CDR3 region is CASSLLPTSGRSPYNEQFF. DNA for the CDR3: TGTGCCAGCAGCCTACTCCCGACTAGCGGGAGGAGTCCCTACAATGAGCAGTTCTTC. The gene calls are TRBV7-3 and TRBJ2-1; 13 bases match TRBD2. Trimming cost V 5 bases and J 2 bases; bases outside gene matches: 12. The germline gives CDR1 SGHTA, CDR2 FQGTGA. The CDR3 has 19 residues.

There are many counts of this clonotype. The rearrangement uses TRBV6-1 and TRBJ2-7; TRBD1 matches 7 bases. Trimming removed 6 bases from V and 0 bases from J; junction bases left unmatched: 8. The germline V gene encodes CDR1 MNHNS and CDR2 SASEGT. The CDR3 has 15 amino acids. The CDR3 here is CASSTDRTVSYEQYF. CDR3 sequence (DNA): TGTGCCAGCAGCACGGACAGGACCGTCTCCTACGAGCAGTACTTC.

This clonotype appeared many times. J is TRBJ2-7 and V is TRBV7-6; 11 nucleotides agree with TRBD1. The length of the CDR3 is 16 residues. CDR1 and CDR2 from the germline V gene are SGHVS and FNYEAQ. With V trimmed by 5 bases and J by 1 base, 7 bases remained unmatched. The CDR3 DNA reads TGTGCCAGCAGCGAAACCGGGACAGGGGGTTCCTACGAGCAGTACTTC. Its protein is CASSETGTGGSYEQYF.

This clonotype came up a few times. The chain uses TRBV7-8 and TRBJ1-3, with a tentative D call TRBD1 (5 bases). Trimming stripped 2 bases from V and 4 bases from J, with 21 bases between. The CDR3 has 18 amino acids. Germline CDR1 and CDR2: SGHVS and FQNEAQ. The CDR3 bases are TGTGCCAGCAGCTTAATCGGAGTGTGGGGGGGATCGGGAAACACCATATATTTT. This encodes CASSLIGVWGGSGNTIYF. Looking up the rest from reference TRBV7-8 and TRBJ1-3 gives the full variable domain: GAGVSQSPRYKVAKRGQDVALRCDPISGHVSLFWYQQALGQGPEFLTYFQNEAQLDKSGLPSDRFFAERPEGSVSTLKIQRTQQEDSAVYLCASSLIGVWGGSGNTIYFGEGSWLTVV.

This clonotype has ten or more counts. This chain uses TRBV10-1 with TRBJ2-3; D gene ambiguous. CDR1 and CDR2 (germline): WNHNN, SYGVQD (reference sequence). The CDR3 contains 13 residues. V gave up 6 bases and J gave up 2 bases, with 9 bases separating them. The CDR3 spells CASRDDNTDTQYF. In DNA form, the CDR3 reads TGCGCCAGCAGGGACGACAACACAGATACGCAGTATTTT.